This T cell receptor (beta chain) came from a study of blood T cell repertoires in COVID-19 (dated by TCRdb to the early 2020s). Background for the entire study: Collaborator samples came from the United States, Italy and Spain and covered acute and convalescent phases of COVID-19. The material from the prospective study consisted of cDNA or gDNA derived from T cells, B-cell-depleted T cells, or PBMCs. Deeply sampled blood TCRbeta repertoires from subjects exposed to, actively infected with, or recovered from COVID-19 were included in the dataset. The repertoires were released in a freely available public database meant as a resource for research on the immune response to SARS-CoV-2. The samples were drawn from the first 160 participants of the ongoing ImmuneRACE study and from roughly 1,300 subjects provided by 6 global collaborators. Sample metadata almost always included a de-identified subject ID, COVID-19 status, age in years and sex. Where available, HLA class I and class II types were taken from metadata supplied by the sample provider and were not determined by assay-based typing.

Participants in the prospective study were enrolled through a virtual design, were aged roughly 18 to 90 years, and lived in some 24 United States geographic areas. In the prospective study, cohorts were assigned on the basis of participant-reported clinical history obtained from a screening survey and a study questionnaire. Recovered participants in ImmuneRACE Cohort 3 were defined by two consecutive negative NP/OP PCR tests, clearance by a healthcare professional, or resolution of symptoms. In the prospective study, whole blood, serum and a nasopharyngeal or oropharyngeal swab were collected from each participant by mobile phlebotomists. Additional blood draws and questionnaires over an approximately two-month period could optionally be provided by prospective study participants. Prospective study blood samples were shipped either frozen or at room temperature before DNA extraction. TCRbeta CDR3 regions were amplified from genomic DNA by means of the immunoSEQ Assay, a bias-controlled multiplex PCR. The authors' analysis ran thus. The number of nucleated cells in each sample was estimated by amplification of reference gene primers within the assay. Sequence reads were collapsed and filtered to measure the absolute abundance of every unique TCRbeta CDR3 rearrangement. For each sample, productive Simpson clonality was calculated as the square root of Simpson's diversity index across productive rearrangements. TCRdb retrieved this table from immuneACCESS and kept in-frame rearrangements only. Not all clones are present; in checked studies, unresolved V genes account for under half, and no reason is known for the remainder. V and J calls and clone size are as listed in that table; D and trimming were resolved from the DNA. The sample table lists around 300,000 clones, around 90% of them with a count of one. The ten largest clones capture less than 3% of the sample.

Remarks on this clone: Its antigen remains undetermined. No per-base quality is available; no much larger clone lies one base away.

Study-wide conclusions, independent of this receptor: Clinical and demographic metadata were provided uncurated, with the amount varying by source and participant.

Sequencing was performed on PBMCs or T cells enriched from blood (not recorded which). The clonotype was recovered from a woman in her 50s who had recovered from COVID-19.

The CDR3 amino acid sequence is: CASRQSGGEQYF. The sequenced DNA: TGTGCCAGCAGACAATCGGGAGGTGAGCAGTACTTC. This chain joins TRBV6-5 to TRBJ2-7; TRBD2 agrees with 7 junctional bases. Its CDR3 holds 12 amino acids, cysteine through phenylalanine. Kept here is only the CDR3 DNA, which spans 36 bases and is read in frame from base 1. V ends up 6 bases short and J 7 bases short, with an unmatched junction base count of 6. CDR1 MNHEY and CDR2 SVGAGI are derived from the germline V gene.